One and the same sample provided the 32 T cell receptor beta chains below, sequenced in a study of post-analysis software for immune sequencing data. The authors incorporated unique molecular identifiers into the TCR beta cDNA libraries. TCRdb re-called the PCR reads with MiXCR, one entry per CDR3 protein. The sample records about 820,000 distinct CDR3 sequences, about 53% being singletons. Whole-study results and caveats: Roughly five TRBV segments were more frequent in patients than controls; TRBV5-6, TRBV5-1 and TRBV20-1 belonged to this group.

For these TCRs, the target antigens are not known. Input material: blood. The receptors here all came from a girl aged 5-17 years with multiple sclerosis.

V is TRBV6-5 and J is TRBJ2-7; no clear D gene. The CDR3 has 15 amino acids. Trimming pared 6 bases from V and 0 bases from J, leaving 15 bases between. Germline CDR1 reads MNHEY; CDR2 reads SVGAGI. The CDR3 DNA is TGTGCCAGCAGCCCCCTGGGCCCAAGCTCCTACGAGCAGTACTTC. It codes for CASSPLGPSSYEQYF.

This sequence joins TRBV29-1 and TRBJ2-1; the match to TRBD1 covers 8 bases. V lost 6 bases, J lost 2 bases, and 3 bases stayed unmatched. Per germline, CDR1 SQVTM and CDR2 ANQGSEA. This CDR3 is 13 amino acids long. For the CDR3, the DNA is TGCAGCGTATCAGGGGGCGCCTACAATGAGCAGTTCTTC. It encodes CSVSGGAYNEQFF.

The chain employs TRBV18 and TRBJ2-4; possible D gene TRBD1, 6 bases. The closer fit of TRBJ2-7 to the DNA end suggests the J call may be wrong. The length of the CDR3 is 12 residues. CDR1 KGHSH and CDR2 LQKENI come from the germline V gene. The CDR3 DNA follows: TGTGCCAGCTCAAGGGACAACAACGAGCAGTACTTC. It encodes CASSRDNNEQYF.

The chain uses TRBV7-2 and TRBJ2-4; D might be TRBD1 (6 bases). The J call could be wrong; TRBJ2-7 is a better fit for the DNA end. This CDR3 region has 15 residues. In germline, CDR1 is SGHTA, CDR2 FQGNSA. The CDR3 DNA sequence: TGTGCCAGCAGCTTAGCCGAGGGGGTGCGCTACGAGCAGTACTTC. This translates into CASSLAEGVRYEQYF.

The J gene is TRBJ2-1, the V gene TRBV20-1, with a possible D match to TRBD2 (6 bases). V was cut by 7 bases and J by 8 bases, with 18 bases left in between. CDR3 size: 13 residues. Germline lookup yields CDR1 DFQATT and CDR2 SNEGSKA (reference sequence). The CDR3 reads CSGSRGRRDEQFF. The CDR3 DNA reads as TGCAGTGGTTCTCGGGGGAGAAGGGATGAGCAGTTCTTC.

V gene TRBV5-5 combines with J gene TRBJ2-3, with a weak D call TRBD2 (5 bases). The V end was cut by 0 bases, the J end by 1 base, with 9 bases between. This CDR3 region has 15 residues. From germline, CDR1 is SGHKS and CDR2 YYEKEE (reference sequence). CDR3 sequence: CASSLEGRGTDTQYF. The CDR3 DNA is TGTGCCAGCAGCTTGGAAGGGCGGGGCACAGATACGCAGTATTTT.

This clonotype was seen a few times. This chain joins TRBV20-1 and TRBJ2-3; TRBD2 might be the D (6 bases). V was trimmed by 1 base and J by 2 bases, leaving 10 bases between them. This CDR3 spans 14 amino acids. CDR1 is DFQATT, CDR2 SNEGSKA, per germline (reference sequence). CDR3 protein: CSARALATTDTQYF. The CDR3 DNA reads TGCAGTGCTAGAGCCCTAGCGACCACAGATACGCAGTATTTT.

The table lists this clonotype with a count of one. V is TRBV5-6 and J is TRBJ2-3; TRBD2 aligns across 9 bases. The ends lost 6 bases at V and 5 bases at J; junction bases unmatched: 16. The CDR3 contains 17 residues. Germline V CDR1 and CDR2: SGHDT, YYEEEE. The CDR3 DNA reads TGTGCCAGCACCAGAGGGGGAGTAGCGGGAGAGGGAGATACGCAGTATTTT. Protein sequence: CASTRGGVAGEGDTQYF.

This clonotype was seen only a few times. This sequence joins TRBV6-2 or TRBV6-3 and TRBJ2-1, with D perhaps given as TRBD1 or TRBD2 (6 bases each). This CDR3 is 15 amino acids long. CDR1 is MNHEY and CDR2 is SVGEGT in the germline V gene. V was trimmed by 6 bases and J by 7 bases, leaving 19 bases between them. The CDR3 DNA follows: TGTGCCAGCAGCCTCGAGGGGGGCGCAAGGAATGAGCAGTTCTTC. Encoded protein: CASSLEGGARNEQFF.

This clonotype has a single count. The chain has TRBV15 and TRBJ1-6, with 8 bases matching TRBD1. The ends lost 0 bases at V and 7 bases at J; junction bases unmatched: 5. The CDR3 runs 16 residues. The germline V gene encodes CDR1 LNHNV and CDR2 YYDKDF (reference sequence). The CDR3 reads CATSRDQGARNSPLHF. In DNA, the CDR3 is TGTGCCACCAGCAGAGATCAGGGGGCGCGAAATTCACCCCTCCACTTT.

This chain connects TRBV11-3 to TRBJ2-5; 8 bases fit TRBD2. The CDR3 is 16 amino acids. Unmatched junction bases numbered 9, after V lost 5 bases and J lost 1 base. The germline gives CDR1 SGHNT, CDR2 YENEEA. CDR3 residues: CASSAGGLAGQETQYF. In nucleotides, the CDR3 is TGTGCCAGCAGCGCTGGCGGGCTAGCGGGCCAAGAGACCCAGTACTTC.

This rearrangement joins TRBV2 to TRBJ2-7; D not certain. The CDR3 sequence is 14 residues long. V was cut by 6 bases and J by 2 bases, with 14 bases left in between. Germline V CDR1 and CDR2: SNHLY, FYNNEI. The CDR3 nucleotides read TGTGCCAGCAGCGGGTTCAGGATCCCCTACGAGCAGTACTTC. Translated: CASSGFRIPYEQYF.

This chain connects TRBV6-2 or TRBV6-3 to TRBJ1-5; TRBD1 matches at 7 bases. Trimming cost V 5 bases and J 0 bases; bases outside gene matches: 4. CDR1 and CDR2 (germline): MNHEY, SVGEGT. The CDR3 has 15 residues. The CDR3 DNA reads as TGTGCCAGCAGTCGGGACAGCGTTAGCAATCAGCCCCAGCATTTT. Its translation is CASSRDSVSNQPQHF.

This clonotype was seen once. The gene calls are TRBV7-2 and TRBJ2-1; 9 bases map to TRBD2. The CDR3 runs 14 residues. Trimming removed 6 bases from V and 9 bases from J; junction bases left unmatched: 9. The germline CDR1 and CDR2 sequences are SGHTA and FQGNSA. CDR3 in DNA: TGTGCCAGCAGATCCCCTAGCGGGGCAAGTGAGCAGTTCTTC. Translation: CASRSPSGASEQFF.

The rearrangement links TRBV11-2 to TRBJ2-7; 9 bases line up with TRBD2. This CDR3 comprises 15 residues. Germline assignment: CDR1 SGHAT and CDR2 FQNNGV. The ends lost 5 bases at V and 7 bases at J; junction bases unmatched: 12. The CDR3 spells CASSPTGTSPKEQYF. The CDR3 DNA follows: TGTGCCAGCAGCCCAACCGGGACTAGCCCCAAAGAGCAGTACTTC.

This clonotype was seen only a few times. The chain recombines TRBV12-5 with TRBJ1-6, with 7 bases aligning to TRBD1. The ends lost 6 bases at V and 10 bases at J; junction bases unmatched: 6. Germline CDR1 is LGHNT and CDR2 is FRNRAP. This CDR3 comprises 13 residues. The CDR3 DNA reads TGTGCTAGTGGCGCTACGGGACAGTCACCCCTCCACTTT. The encoded protein is CASGATGQSPLHF.

This clonotype was recorded a few times. This chain joins TRBV5-1 and TRBJ2-7, with D tentatively TRBD2 (5 bases). Germline CDR1 and CDR2: SGHRS and YFSETQ. The CDR3 totals 14 residues. The V and J ends lost 1 base and 6 bases respectively, with 14 bases between them. Here the CDR3 reads CASSLLSGVGEQYF. CDR3 bases: TGCGCCAGCAGCTTGTTGTCCGGGGTAGGCGAGCAGTACTTC.

This clonotype has a handful of counts. V is TRBV6-5 and J is TRBJ1-5; 10 positions match TRBD1. Unmatched junction bases numbered 6, after V lost 5 bases and J lost 5 bases. This CDR3 contains 15 residues. CDR1 is MNHEY, CDR2 SVGAGI, per germline. DNA of the CDR3: TGTGCCAGCAGTACCCTCGGACAGGGGGATCAGCCCCAGCATTTT. It encodes CASSTLGQGDQPQHF.

This clonotype was detected a few times. The chain couples TRBV12-3 or TRBV12-4 to TRBJ2-4, with 10 bases lining up with TRBD1. The J call may be faulty, since TRBJ2-7 better matches the DNA end. The CDR3 runs to 15 residues. Here the CDR3 reads CASSLRQGAMYEQYF. Here the CDR3 DNA reads TGTGCCAGCAGTCTTCGACAGGGGGCCATGTACGAGCAGTACTTC.

This chain joins TRBV5-1 and TRBJ2-1; D not certain. There are 14 residues in the CDR3. V was cut by 0 bases and J by 8 bases, with 12 bases left in between. Germline lookup yields CDR1 SGHRS and CDR2 YFSETQ. CDR3 residues: CASSLEGPDDEQFF. The CDR3 bases are TGCGCCAGCAGCTTGGAAGGACCAGACGATGAGCAGTTCTTC.

The V gene is TRBV9, the J gene TRBJ2-7, with TRBD2 matching 8 bases. Germline CDR1 reads SGDLS; CDR2 reads YYNGEE. This CDR3 region has 15 residues. Trimming removed 3 bases from V and 5 bases from J; junction bases left unmatched: 10. The CDR3 DNA is TGTGCCAGCAGCGCAGGACCCGGGAGGGGCGACGAGCAGTACTTC. Protein product: CASSAGPGRGDEQYF.

The rearrangement joins TRBV5-1 to TRBJ1-1; D is ambiguous. This CDR3 is 12 amino acids long. Between the trimmed V and J ends, which lost 1 base and 6 bases, there was a span of 7 bases. CDR1 is SGHRS, CDR2 YFSETQ, per germline. CDR3 sequence reads: CASSLNSAEAFF. The CDR3 DNA is TGCGCCAGCAGCTTGAACTCGGCTGAAGCTTTCTTT.

This clonotype occurred a few times. V gene TRBV20-1 combines with J gene TRBJ2-5; tentative D call: TRBD2 (5 bases). The CDR3 length is 15 residues. V dropped 0 bases and J dropped 1 base, with 12 bases sitting between them. Per the germline V gene, CDR1 is DFQATT and CDR2 is SNEGSKA (reference sequence). The CDR3 region is CSARDFEGSQETQYF. As DNA, the CDR3 is TGCAGTGCTAGAGATTTCGAGGGTAGCCAAGAGACCCAGTACTTC.

A single count supports this clonotype. This rearrangement joins TRBV5-1 to TRBJ2-3; 9 bases match TRBD2. The CDR3 covers 15 residues. Germline loops: CDR1 SGHRS, CDR2 YFSETQ. The ends lost 5 bases at V and 2 bases at J; junction bases unmatched: 6. CDR3 protein: CASRASGAPTDTQYF. CDR3 bases: TGCGCCAGCAGGGCTAGCGGGGCGCCCACAGATACGCAGTATTTT.

The chain is built from TRBV5-6 and TRBJ2-7, with 9 positions matching TRBD1. V shed 4 bases and J 3 bases; nucleotides not matched to a gene: 5. This CDR3 comprises 14 residues. Per the germline V gene, CDR1 is SGHDT and CDR2 is YYEEEE. CDR3 in amino acids: CASSRRGQGYEQYF. CDR3 DNA sequence: TGTGCCAGCAGCCGACGGGGACAGGGCTACGAGCAGTACTTC.

V usage is TRBV6-1 and J usage is TRBJ1-1; 7 bases are a match to TRBD1. After removal of 3 bases from V and 0 bases from J, the junction contained 10 bases not matched to a gene. Germline values: CDR1 MNHNS, CDR2 SASEGT. The CDR3 contains 17 residues. CDR3 amino acids: CASSEEGQNLMNTEAFF. The CDR3 DNA is TGTGCCAGCAGTGAGGAGGGACAGAACCTCATGAACACTGAAGCTTTCTTT.

Only a few counts were recorded for this clonotype. The V call is TRBV18, the J call TRBJ2-3, with no clear D. This CDR3 comprises 15 residues. Germline assignment: CDR1 KGHSH and CDR2 LQKENI. V lost 0 bases to trimming and J lost 3 bases, with 10 bases between them. The CDR3 DNA follows: TGTGCCAGCTCACCACCGGAGATCGAGACAGATACGCAGTATTTT. Protein sequence: CASSPPEIETDTQYF.

This clonotype was found a few times. The gene calls are TRBV20-1 and TRBJ2-7, with D possibly TRBD2 on 6 matching bases. Germline V gene lookup returns CDR1 DFQATT and CDR2 SNEGSKA (reference sequence). V was cut by 3 bases and J by 9 bases, with 12 bases left in between. The CDR3 spans 11 residues. The CDR3: CSARTGGAQYF. The CDR3 bases are TGCAGTGCTAGGACCGGGGGTGCGCAGTACTTC.

This chain links TRBV20-1 with TRBJ2-7; D not certain. With 7 bases removed from V and 5 bases from J, the gap between germline ends came to 15 bases. This CDR3 spans 12 amino acids. CDR1 is DFQATT, CDR2 SNEGSKA, per germline (reference sequence). CDR3 in DNA: TGCAGTGTCGCGGCCGCAAGGAACGAGCAGTACTTC. It codes for CSVAAARNEQYF.

The chain joins TRBV7-9 to TRBJ2-7, with no clear D. Germline CDR1 SEHNR, CDR2 FQNEAQ (reference sequence). This CDR3 contains 14 residues. V was shortened by 4 bases and J by 6 bases, with 16 bases between the two germline ends. This CDR3 reads CASSSPTSPLEQYF. CDR3 bases: TGTGCCAGCAGCTCCCCCACCTCACCACTCGAGCAGTACTTC.

V and J are TRBV6-1 and TRBJ2-7; the match to TRBD2 covers 9 bases. Per germline, CDR1 MNHNS and CDR2 SASEGT. This CDR3 is built from 18 residues. The trim removed 6 bases at V and 0 bases at J, leaving 15 bases unmatched. CDR3 in amino acids: CASRPRSPSGAISYEQYF. The CDR3 bases are TGTGCCAGCAGGCCGAGGTCGCCTAGCGGGGCGATCTCCTACGAGCAGTACTTC.

This chain uses TRBV20-1 with TRBJ2-6; TRBD1 is a possible D gene (5 bases). This CDR3 has 15 amino acids. Germline V gene sequence: CDR1 DFQATT, CDR2 SNEGSKA (reference sequence). V lost 0 bases and J lost 3, with 9 bases in between. In DNA form, the CDR3 reads TGCAGTGCTAGAGACAGGGAAAGTGGGGCCAACGTCCTGACTTTC. Encoded protein: CSARDRESGANVLTF.